This is a list of T cell receptor beta chains from one sample in a study of cytomegalovirus exposure and HLA in healthy donors. Produced via immunoSEQ multiplex PCR; TCRdb's table is partial and in-frame only. The sample gives 200,000 to 250,000 clones, more than 75% of which show up once; 5.4% is in the top ten. The material sequenced was PBMCs. All receptors come from a woman aged 40-49 years in good health and CMV-seropositive. Each CDR3 is given with its conserved first and last residue. The D gene is left open where the match is weak. Only some rows state a clone size, as once, few, many or a class for expanded clones.

cdr3_length j_call v_call d_call clone_size cdr3_aa cdr3_nt
14 TRBJ2-1 TRBV5-1 TRBD2 . CASMPGGQYNEQFF TGCGCCAGCATGCCGGGGGGGCAATACAATGAGCAGTTCTTC
15 TRBJ2-2 TRBV7-2 . . CASSLATSYTGELFF TGTGCCAGCAGCTTAGCAACTAGTTACACCGGGGAGCTGTTTTTT
14 TRBJ1-1 TRBV29-1 . . CSVEESGARVGAFF TGCAGCGTTGAAGAGTCAGGGGCCCGTGTCGGAGCTTTCTTT
15 TRBJ2-7 TRBV11-3 TRBD2 few CASRRTGTSGNEQYF TGTGCCAGCAGACGAACCGGGACTAGCGGGAACGAGCAGTACTTC
14 TRBJ1-6 TRBV2 . . CASSEYGGPSPLHF TGTGCCAGCAGTGAATACGGGGGTCCGTCACCCCTCCACTTT
15 TRBJ2-7 TRBV19 TRBD1 . CASSEPGQSPYEQYF TGTGCCAGTAGTGAACCGGGACAGTCTCCCTACGAGCAGTACTTC
14 TRBJ1-1 TRBV19 . . CASSTRGAGTEAFF TGTGCCAGTAGCACGCGGGGCGCGGGCACTGAAGCTTTCTTT
17 TRBJ2-2 TRBV5-4 TRBD2 . CASSFPIAGGNTGELFF TGTGCCAGCAGCTTTCCCATAGCGGGGGGCAACACCGGGGAGCTGTTTTTT
13 TRBJ1-6 TRBV30 TRBD1 . CAWERQGDSPLHF TGTGCCTGGGAGAGACAGGGGGATTCCCCCCTCCACTTT
15 TRBJ1-5 TRBV19 TRBD1 . CATDTSRRGVQPQHF TGTGCCACCGACACGAGCCGCAGGGGGGTTCAGCCCCAGCATTTT
13 TRBJ1-1 TRBV5-1 TRBD1 . CASGQGGGTEAFF TGCGCCAGCGGACAGGGGGGTGGCACTGAAGCTTTCTTT
17 TRBJ2-7 TRBV6-1 TRBD1 . CASSVGQGASTIYEQYF TGTGCCAGCAGTGTTGGGCAGGGGGCGTCCACCATCTACGAGCAGTACTTC